Each of the 10 T cell receptor beta chains below was sequenced from the same sample in a study of blood T cell repertoires in COVID-19 (TCRdb year 2020). Libraries were built with the immunoSEQ multiplex PCR assay. TCRdb obtained this table from immuneACCESS and retained in-frame rearrangements with V and J assigned. These tables miss some clones; where compared with another copy, unresolved V genes account for less than half of the shortfall, and the remainder is unexplained. In this sample the table shows 200,000 or so clones, 85% to 90% of which occur a single time. The ten most abundant clones make up approximately 2.3% of the sample. The sequencing sample was made of PBMCs or T cells enriched from blood (not recorded which). These receptors were collected from a middle-aged woman with acute COVID-19.

The V and J genes are TRBV4-3 and TRBJ2-3; 11 bases fit TRBD2. This CDR3 is 15 amino acids long. The V segment lost 4 bases and the J segment 1 base; nucleotides outside the gene matches: 1. Germline CDR1 LGHNA, CDR2 YSLEER. The DNA for the CDR3 is TGCGCCAGCAGCCCGGGACTAGCGGGCACAGATACGCAGTATTTT. It codes for CASSPGLAGTDTQYF.

The chain links TRBV10-2 to TRBJ2-3; 8 nucleotides agree with TRBD1. The CDR3 has 18 amino acids. Germline CDR1 is WSHSY and CDR2 is SAAADI. With V trimmed by 8 bases and J by 0 bases, 16 bases remained unmatched. The CDR3 coding sequence is TGCGCCAGCTGGAGGCATCCGGGGACAGGTTCTAGCACAGATACGCAGTATTTT. Translation gives CASWRHPGTGSSTDTQYF.

V gene TRBV15 combines with J gene TRBJ1-1, with D unresolved. V lost 1 base and J lost 0, with 9 bases in between. Germline CDR1 is LNHNV and CDR2 is YYDKDF (reference sequence). This CDR3 region has 15 residues. CDR3 in DNA: TGTGCCACCAGCAGAGCCGGGGTGATGAACACTGAAGCTTTCTTT. This codes for CATSRAGVMNTEAFF.

The chain recombines TRBV27 with TRBJ2-7; a possible D gene is TRBD2 (6 bases). The CDR3 contains 11 residues. V lost 4 bases, J lost 5 bases, and 6 bases lay in between. CDR1 is MNHEY and CDR2 is SMNVEV in the germline V gene (reference sequence). The CDR3 nucleotides are TGTGCCAGCAGTTGGGGGGACGAGCAGTACTTC. Protein sequence: CASSWGDEQYF.

The J gene is TRBJ2-3, the V gene TRBV7-3; 9 bases fit TRBD2. This CDR3 contains 16 residues. Germline CDR1 is SGHTA and CDR2 is FQGTGA. Trimming at V came to 2 bases and at J to 6 bases, leaving 9 bases not matched to a gene. In DNA form, the CDR3 reads TGTGCCAGCAGCTTAGGAGAGACAGGACTAGCGGATACGCAGTATTTT. Its protein is CASSLGETGLADTQYF.

V is TRBV19 and J is TRBJ2-7; TRBD2 aligns across 10 bases. The germline V gene encodes CDR1 LNHDA and CDR2 SQIVND (reference sequence). The CDR3 is 15 amino acids. V shed 3 bases, J shed 2 bases, and the junction held 4 bases outside the gene matches. This chain's CDR3 is CASSIYLAGAYEQYF. In nucleotides, the CDR3 is TGTGCCAGTAGTATTTATCTAGCGGGGGCCTACGAGCAGTACTTC. The full variable domain, its missing parts supplied by reference TRBV19 and TRBJ2-7, is DGGITQSPKYLFRKEGQNVTLSCEQNLNHDAMYWYRQDPGQGLRLIYYSQIVNDFQKGDIAEGYSVSREKKESFPLTVTSAQKNPTAFYLCASSIYLAGAYEQYFGPGTRLTVT.

This chain connects TRBV7-9 to TRBJ2-3, with 8 bases identical to TRBD2. Germline V gene sequence: CDR1 SEHNR, CDR2 FQNEAQ (reference sequence). The CDR3 sequence is 14 residues long. V shed 6 bases, J shed 0 bases, and the junction held 2 bases outside the gene matches. The CDR3 DNA reads as TGTGCCAGCAGGAGCGGGGGCAGCACAGATACGCAGTATTTT. Translating it yields CASRSGGSTDTQYF.

V is TRBV7-2 and J is TRBJ1-1; D gene ambiguous. Germline V CDR1 and CDR2: SGHTA, FQGNSA. The CDR3 totals 14 residues. The V and J ends lost 4 bases and 1 base respectively, with 10 bases between them. CDR3 loop: CASSSGAGNTEAFF. CDR3 bases: TGTGCCAGCAGCTCAGGAGCGGGGAACACTGAAGCTTTCTTT.

The gene calls are TRBV25-1 and TRBJ1-2; TRBD1 aligns across 7 bases. In germline, CDR1 is MGHDK, CDR2 SYGVNS. With V trimmed by 6 bases and J by 5 bases, 6 bases remained unmatched. The CDR3 covers 13 residues. DNA for the CDR3: TGTGCCAGCAGGAACAGGGGCGGGTATGGCTACACCTTC. This codes for CASRNRGGYGYTF.

The J gene is TRBJ2-3, the V gene TRBV2, with D perhaps TRBD1 (5 bases). V was clipped by 10 bases and J by 6 bases, with 17 bases between them. The CDR3 runs to 13 residues. Germline-derived CDR1 and CDR2 are SNHLY and FYNNEI. For the CDR3, the DNA is TGTGCCACAAAGACAGATACATTCGATACGCAGTATTTT. Amino acids: CATKTDTFDTQYF. Full variable domain (remainder filled in from reference TRBV2 and TRBJ2-3): EPEVTQTPSHQVTQMGQEVILRCVPISNHLYFYWYRQILGQKVEFLVSFYNNEISEKSEIFDDQFSVERPDGSNFTLKIRSTKLEDSAMYFCATKTDTFDTQYFGPGTRLTVL.